The 9 T cell receptor beta chains below were found in one sample sequenced in a study of vaccination and CD4 T cells after COVID-19. Treatment meaning: roughly ten-day PBMC culture with coronavirus spike peptide pools or control peptides (ViraFEST assay). These receptors have no identified antigens. Cultured CD4+ T cell DNA was sequenced using the Oncomine TCR Beta short-read assay. Via MiXCR, TCRdb re-called the PCR reads, giving one row per CDR3 protein. Counted here are more than 9,500 distinct CDR3 sequences, about 74% occurring once; the ten biggest clones make up 11%. The sequenced sample was CD4+ T cells from blood, cultured in vitro. These receptors were taken from a human donor who had recovered from COVID-19.

Points on this clonotype: This may be a read error: a much more frequent sequence differs by one nucleotide. The chain links TRBV6-1 to TRBJ1-2, with no clear D. This CDR3 has 11 amino acids. CDR1 MNHNS and CDR2 SASEGT come from the germline V gene. Here the CDR3 reads CANSESIGYTF. DNA of the CDR3: TGTGCCAACAGTGAGAGTATCGGCTACACCTTC.

The genes are TRBV12-3 or TRBV12-4 and TRBJ2-3, with D possibly being TRBD2 (6 bases). V lost 7 bases and J 2 bases, leaving 16 bases between the germline ends. The CDR3 spans 15 residues. The CDR3 reads CASIMGGGVTDTQYF. CDR3 in DNA: TGTGCCAGCATTATGGGCGGCGGGGTCACAGATACGCAGTATTTT.

This chain links TRBV2 with TRBJ2-5; 7 bases map to TRBD2. The CDR3 spans 16 residues. Germline lookup yields CDR1 SNHLY and CDR2 FYNNEI. The trim removed 6 bases at V and 5 bases at J, leaving 15 bases unmatched. The chain's CDR3 is CASRNGGNRFLETQYF. CDR3 in DNA: TGTGCCAGCAGGAACGGGGGGAATAGGTTTTTGGAGACCCAGTACTTC.

This clonotype is termed medium-sized. The chain combines TRBV6-5 with TRBJ2-7; perhaps TRBD1 as D (5 bases). Germline values: CDR1 MNHEY, CDR2 SVGAGI. The CDR3 totals 17 residues. V was trimmed by 0 bases and J by 0 bases, leaving 15 bases between them. The CDR3 DNA reads as TGTGCCAGCAGTTACTCGTTCGGGCAGGGAACCTCCTACGAGCAGTACTTC. Encoded protein: CASSYSFGQGTSYEQYF.

This chain connects TRBV2 to TRBJ2-3; D is perhaps TRBD1 or TRBD2 (6 bases each). CDR1 and CDR2 from the germline V gene are SNHLY and FYNNEI. This CDR3 has 14 residues. Trimming took off 11 bases at V and 4 bases at J, with 19 bases between the two ends. The CDR3, as DNA: TGTGCCGTAACCCCCGGGGGCCTCTCAGATACGCAGTATTTT. It yields the protein CAVTPGGLSDTQYF.

The chain carries TRBV29-1 and TRBJ2-2; perhaps TRBD1 as D (6 bases). V lost 4 bases and J 2 bases, leaving 38 bases between the germline ends. The CDR3 has 23 residues. The germline CDR1 and CDR2 sequences are SQVTM and ANQGSEA. The CDR3 protein is CSVVPGPENRVAKPTVNTGELFF. Written as DNA, the CDR3 is TGCAGCGTTGTACCCGGCCCAGAGAACAGGGTTGCCAAGCCCACAGTAAACACCGGGGAGCTGTTTTTT.

The chain joins TRBV6-1 to TRBJ1-5; D possibly corresponds to TRBD1 (5 bases). This CDR3 is built from 17 residues. V lost 3 bases and J lost 1, with 16 bases in between. Looked up from germline, CDR1 is MNHNS and CDR2 is SASEGT. CDR3 residues: CASSDQIGRDSNQPQHF. CDR3 sequence (DNA): TGTGCCAGCAGTGATCAGATTGGCCGGGACAGCAATCAGCCCCAGCATTTT.

This chain links TRBV29-1 with TRBJ2-7, with D tentatively TRBD1 (6 bases). The CDR3 runs 12 residues. Germline V gives CDR1 SQVTM, CDR2 ANQGSEA. Trimming shortened V by 5 bases and J by 3 bases, and 11 bases separated the two germline ends. The CDR3 is CSVRQELYEQYF. The CDR3 bases are TGCAGCGTTCGACAGGAACTCTACGAGCAGTACTTC.

The V call is TRBV3-1, the J call TRBJ1-6; the match to TRBD1 covers 7 bases. V lost 0 bases, J lost 5 bases, and 7 bases stayed unmatched. CDR3 length: 17 amino acids. The germline CDR1 and CDR2 sequences are LGHDT and YNNKEL (reference sequence). As DNA, the CDR3 is TGTGCCAGCAGCCAAGACGAGACAGGGTCTAATAATTCACCCCTCCACTTT. Its translation: CASSQDETGSNNSPLHF.